A single sample gave rise to the 5 T cell receptor beta chains below, sequenced in a study of CD8+ T cells in alopecia areata. Indicated treatment: oral pan-JAK inhibitor, 5-10 mg twice daily. Lesional scalp tissue (obtained by punch biopsy) and peripheral blood were collected from alopecia areata patients. RNA was extracted and reverse transcribed into cDNA as the sequencing template. Profiled with immunoSEQ multiplex PCR; TCRdb holds only in-frame clones, not every one. This table holds around 4,600 clones, 55% to 80% found once. The sequencing used skin, collected at week 4, from a patient treated with tofacitinib. These receptors were taken from a human donor with alopecia areata.

The V gene is TRBV10-3, the J gene TRBJ2-7; a weak D match, TRBD2 (5 bases). Germline values: CDR1 ENHRY, CDR2 SYGVKD. CDR3 length: 14 amino acids. V lost 2 bases, J lost 3 bases, and 11 bases lay in between. This CDR3 reads CAISEELRVYEQYF. Written as DNA, the CDR3 is TGTGCCATCAGTGAGGAATTGAGGGTCTACGAGCAGTACTTC.

V and J are TRBV5-1 and TRBJ2-7; 9 bases fit TRBD1. Germline V lookup: CDR1 SGHRS, CDR2 YFSETQ. This CDR3 region has 17 residues. J lost 3 bases, V lost 2 bases, and 12 bases had no gene match. CDR3 coding DNA: TGCGCCAGCAGCTTTTACCCGTCGGGACAGGGATACTACGAGCAGTACTTC. It specifies CASSFYPSGQGYYEQYF. Full variable domain (missing parts from reference TRBV5-1 and TRBJ2-7): KAGVTQTPRYLIKTRGQQVTLSCSPISGHRSVSWYQQTPGQGLQFLFEYFSETQRNKGNFPGRFSGRQFSNSRSEMNVSTLELGDSALYLCASSFYPSGQGYYEQYFGPGTRLTVT.

This clone was detected only a few times. The rearrangement joins TRBV6-6 to TRBJ1-4; possible D gene TRBD1, 5 bases. CDR3 length equals 14 residues. V was clipped by 6 bases and J by 7 bases, with 15 bases between them. Germline lookup yields CDR1 MNHNY and CDR2 SVGAGI (reference sequence). The CDR3 is CASRGGPWSEKLFF. In nucleotides, the CDR3 is TGTGCCAGCAGGGGGGGACCCTGGAGTGAAAAACTGTTTTTT.

The V and J genes are TRBV4-1 and TRBJ2-5; 8 bases agree with TRBD2. The J call may be in error: the DNA end matches TRBJ2-7 better. From germline, CDR1 is MGHRA and CDR2 YSYEKL. This CDR3 region has 18 residues. Written as DNA, the CDR3 is TGCGCCAGCAGCCAAGCGGTAGCGGTAGCGGGAAACTCCTACGAGCAGTACTTC. Translating it yields CASSQAVAVAGNSYEQYF.

The table lists this clone with a few counts. The chain couples TRBV7-9 to TRBJ2-6; no clear D. Looked up from germline, CDR1 is SEHNR and CDR2 is FQNEAQ (reference sequence). V lost 6 bases, J lost 0 bases, and 6 bases lay in between. The CDR3 is made up of 14 amino acids. The chain's CDR3 is CASRETSGANVLTF. The CDR3 nucleotides read TGTGCCAGCAGGGAAACCTCTGGGGCCAACGTCCTGACTTTC.